What follows are 27 T cell receptor beta chains derived from one specimen sequenced in a study of beta chain features in type 1 diabetes. General study results and limits: Shorter TCRB CDR3s, moderately but significantly so, were found in Type 1 diabetes patients in all four CD4+ subsets.

Antigens of these TCRs are unknown. The authors reverse transcribed all of the isolated RNA, so sequencing captured expressed TCRB transcripts. Clones were read by immunoSEQ multiplex PCR, and TCRdb kept only the in-frame ones, dropping some. The sample holds a few hundred thousand clones, 11% to 15% seen once. The sequenced sample consisted of naive CD4+ T cells from blood. The receptors derive from a man aged 30-40 years with type 1 diabetes.

This clone appeared a few times. The J gene is TRBJ2-6, the V gene TRBV5-1, with 7 bases aligning to TRBD1. V dropped 2 bases and J dropped 0; count of bases not matched to a gene: 5. Germline CDR1 SGHRS, CDR2 YFSETQ. The CDR3 is made up of 17 amino acids. CDR3 bases: TGCGCCAGCAGCTTTACAGGGGCGAGCTCTGGGGCCAACGTCCTGACTTTC. This translates into CASSFTGASSGANVLTF.

The gene calls are TRBV29-1 and TRBJ2-5, with D unclear. Trimming took 4 bases from V and 2 from J, leaving 8 bases between them. CDR1 is SQVTM, CDR2 ANQGSEA, per germline. This CDR3 contains 12 residues. Here the CDR3 reads CSVGAQQETQYF. The DNA for the CDR3 is TGCAGCGTTGGGGCTCAGCAAGAGACCCAGTACTTC. The full variable domain, rest sourced from reference TRBV29-1 and TRBJ2-5, is SAVISQKPSRDICQRGTSLTIQCQVDSQVTMMFWYRQQPGQSLTLIATANQGSEATYESGFVIDKFPISRPNLTFSTLTVSNMSPEDSSIYLCSVGAQQETQYFGPGTRLLVL.

The chain links TRBV7-2 to TRBJ1-1; TRBD1 agrees at 11 bases. In germline, CDR1 is SGHTA, CDR2 FQGNSA. V trimming: 5 bases; J trimming: 5 bases; junction bases outside the gene matches: 10. The CDR3 extends over 16 amino acids. The CDR3 DNA reads as TGTGCCAGCAGCCTACGGACAGGGGGCGCGAGGACTGAAGCTTTCTTT. It is translated as CASSLRTGGARTEAFF.

J is TRBJ2-3 and V is TRBV2; 8 nucleotides line up with TRBD1. The germline V gene has CDR1 SNHLY and CDR2 FYNNEI. The CDR3 sequence is 14 residues long. The V gene end was trimmed by 6 bases and the J gene end by 5 bases; junction bases not matched to a gene: 7. CDR3 DNA sequence: TGTGCCAGCAGAACAGGGGGGAAGGGAGATACGCAGTATTTT. Translating it yields CASRTGGKGDTQYF.

This clone was found a few times. This chain uses TRBV5-1 with TRBJ1-1, with D unresolved. Germline V lookup: CDR1 SGHRS, CDR2 YFSETQ. CDR3 length: 15 amino acids. The V end lost 1 base, the J end lost 4 bases, and 14 bases lay between the germline ends. In DNA, the CDR3 is TGCGCCAGCAGCTTGCTGGACGGGGTCCTCACTGAAGCTTTCTTT. It yields the protein CASSLLDGVLTEAFF.

J is TRBJ1-5 and V is TRBV6-1; 7 nucleotides line up with TRBD1. V trimming: 6 bases; J trimming: 3 bases; junction bases outside the gene matches: 2. This CDR3 region has 13 residues. Germline V lookup: CDR1 MNHNS, CDR2 SASEGT. DNA of the CDR3: TGTGCCAGCAGAGGACAGGTCAATCAGCCCCAGCATTTT. It yields the protein CASRGQVNQPQHF.

This clone was detected only a few times. V and J are TRBV5-4 and TRBJ2-4, with a possible D match to TRBD1 (6 bases). The germline V gene has CDR1 SGHNT and CDR2 YYREEE (reference sequence). CDR3 length: 15 amino acids. V lost 0 bases and J lost 11, with 18 bases in between. CDR3 coding DNA: TGTGCCAGCAGCTTGGGGGTCCGGGACACCGATTTTCAGTACTTC. It translates to CASSLGVRDTDFQYF.

CDR3 in DNA: TGTGCCAGCAGTGAAGGGACAGGAAGGTTCTTC. Residues: CASSEGTGRFF. The chain couples TRBV2 to TRBJ2-1; 7 nucleotides match TRBD1. CDR1 SNHLY and CDR2 FYNNEI come from the germline V gene. The V segment lost 1 base and the J segment 15 bases; nucleotides outside the gene matches: 3. The CDR3 has 11 amino acids.

The J gene is TRBJ2-3, the V gene TRBV7-9, with a weak D call TRBD2 (7 bases). The CDR3 has 15 residues. Germline V gene lookup returns CDR1 SEHNR and CDR2 FQNEAQ (reference sequence). V shed 5 bases and J shed 2 bases, with 14 bases lying between them. In DNA form, the CDR3 reads TGTGCCAGCAGCGACGGGGGGCCGAACACAGATACGCAGTATTTT. Translating gives CASSDGGPNTDTQYF.

This clone was detected only a few times. V and J are TRBV5-4 and TRBJ2-2; D uncertain. Germline V gene lookup returns CDR1 SGHNT and CDR2 YYREEE (reference sequence). This CDR3 contains 13 residues. V was cut by 1 base and J by 6 bases, with 7 bases left in between. The CDR3 protein is CASSLPEAGELFF. The CDR3 DNA follows: TGTGCCAGCAGCTTGCCAGAAGCCGGGGAGCTGTTTTTT.

The gene calls are TRBV6-7 and TRBJ2-5; possibly TRBD1 for D (6 bases). TRBV6-7 counts as an open reading frame of uncertain function. The CDR3 has 17 amino acids. The germline V and J ends were trimmed by 0 bases and 1 base, with 15 bases remaining between them. CDR3 DNA sequence: TGTGCCAGCAGTTACTCGAGCGGCAGGGGCCTCCAAGAGACCCAGTACTTC. It yields the protein CASSYSSGRGLQETQYF.

The gene calls are TRBV5-1 and TRBJ1-1; 7 nucleotides align to TRBD1. This CDR3 has 15 amino acids. The V and J ends lost 0 bases and 4 bases, in that order; junction bases with no gene match: 6. Germline V lookup: CDR1 SGHRS, CDR2 YFSETQ. The CDR3 loop reads CASSLGDRDGTEAFF. The DNA for the CDR3 is TGCGCCAGCAGCTTGGGTGACAGGGACGGCACTGAAGCTTTCTTT.

In this sample, this clone turned up a few times. V is TRBV7-2 and J is TRBJ2-5; D perhaps matches TRBD1 (5 bases). Trimming removed 5 bases at V and 5 bases at J, with 9 bases between. The CDR3 covers 12 residues. Germline assignment: CDR1 SGHTA and CDR2 FQGNSA. CDR3 protein: CASSPGLETQYF. The CDR3 DNA sequence: TGTGCCAGCAGCCCAGGGCTGGAGACCCAGTACTTC.

The chain joins TRBV6-5 to TRBJ2-1; D unclear. V was pared by 3 bases and J by 12 bases, with 15 bases between. There are 13 residues in the CDR3. Germline CDR1 is MNHEY and CDR2 is SVGAGI. The CDR3 loop reads CASSYFRPSGQFF. In DNA form, the CDR3 reads TGTGCCAGCAGTTATTTTCGGCCGTCGGGGCAGTTCTTC.

This clone turned up a few times. This sequence joins TRBV15 and TRBJ2-1; 14 nucleotides agree with TRBD2. The length of the CDR3 is 19 residues. The germline V gene has CDR1 LNHNV and CDR2 YYDKDF (reference sequence). With 5 bases clipped from V and 5 bases from J, the junction kept 14 bases outside the gene matches. The CDR3 DNA reads as TGTGCCACCAGCTTGTCTATGGGACTAGCGGGGGAGCCGAACAATGAGCAGTTCTTC. Its translation is CATSLSMGLAGEPNNEQFF.

Comments on this clone: The identical CDR3 is also encoded by other nucleotide sequences in the sample. The V gene is TRBV6-5, the J gene TRBJ1-1; D call uncertain. V was trimmed by 7 bases and J by 5 bases, leaving 8 bases between them. CDR1 and CDR2 from the germline V gene are MNHEY and SVGAGI. CDR3 length: 11 amino acids. The CDR3 nucleotides are TGTGCCAGCACGCGGGGAACTGAAGCTTTCTTT. It codes for CASTRGTEAFF.

This clone was counted a few times. The V call is TRBV15, the J call TRBJ2-3, with D maybe TRBD2 (6 bases). CDR1 is LNHNV and CDR2 is YYDKDF in the germline V gene (reference sequence). V was clipped by 4 bases and J by 0 bases, with 11 bases between them. This CDR3 contains 15 residues. CDR3 loop: CATSKTSPSTDTQYF. CDR3 nucleotide sequence: TGTGCCACCAGCAAAACTAGCCCCAGCACAGATACGCAGTATTTT.

This clone was seen more than once but under ten times. The chain carries TRBV5-1 and TRBJ2-7; D unclear. The CDR3 is 15 amino acids. The germline V gene has CDR1 SGHRS and CDR2 YFSETQ. Trimming took off 0 bases at V and 2 bases at J, with 12 bases between the two ends. CDR3 region: CASSLAEFRAYEQYF. The CDR3 nucleotides read TGCGCCAGCAGCTTGGCCGAGTTTCGCGCCTACGAGCAGTACTTC.

This clone came up a few times. The chain couples TRBV29-1 to TRBJ2-3, with a possible D match to TRBD2 (6 bases). Germline V lookup: CDR1 SQVTM, CDR2 ANQGSEA. V lost 5 bases to trimming and J lost 1 base, with 19 bases between them. The CDR3 contains 16 residues. The CDR3 region is CSVQRRRSGRTDTQYF. DNA for the CDR3: TGCAGCGTTCAAAGGAGGAGAAGCGGGCGCACAGATACGCAGTATTTT.

This clone showed up just a few times. The V and J genes are TRBV5-1 and TRBJ2-2; D perhaps matches TRBD1 (5 bases). Germline V gene lookup returns CDR1 SGHRS and CDR2 YFSETQ. The CDR3 extends over 13 amino acids. The V end was cut by 3 bases, the J end by 9 bases, with 12 bases between. CDR3 residues: CASSYLQGRELFF. For the CDR3, the DNA is TGCGCCAGCAGCTACCTCCAGGGCAGGGAGCTGTTTTTT.

This clone has only a few counts. The CDR3 loop is CASRGSGSPYNEQFF. The DNA of the CDR3 is TGTGCCAGCAGGGGTAGCGGGAGCCCCTACAATGAGCAGTTCTTC. The chain uses TRBV7-9 and TRBJ2-1; TRBD2 matches 9 bases. CDR3 length: 15 amino acids. CDR1 and CDR2 from the germline V gene are SEHNR and FQNEAQ (reference sequence). V trimming: 6 bases; J trimming: 2 bases; junction bases outside the gene matches: 5.

There are a few counts of this clone. The chain recombines TRBV5-4 with TRBJ2-3; 8 bases are a match to TRBD1. The V gene end was trimmed by 4 bases and the J gene end by 2 bases; junction bases not matched to a gene: 6. The CDR3 is 15 amino acids. Germline V gene sequence: CDR1 SGHNT, CDR2 YYREEE (reference sequence). The CDR3 DNA is TGTGCCAGCAGCAAGGGACAGGCGTTCACAGATACGCAGTATTTT. Translation: CASSKGQAFTDTQYF.

This clone was counted between two and nine times. Here the CDR3 DNA reads TGTGCCAGCAGCTTTCTCCAGAATCAGCCCCAGCATTTT. Translated, it gives CASSFLQNQPQHF. The V call is TRBV7-2, the J call TRBJ1-5, with unresolved D. Between the trimmed V and J ends, which lost 3 bases and 4 bases, there was a span of 7 bases. From germline, CDR1 is SGHTA and CDR2 FQGNSA. CDR3 length: 13 amino acids.

The V gene is TRBV7-9, the J gene TRBJ2-3; no clear D gene. This CDR3 has 12 amino acids. CDR1 and CDR2 (germline): SEHNR, FQNEAQ (reference sequence). Trimming pared 7 bases from V and 2 bases from J, leaving 7 bases between. For the CDR3, the DNA is TGTGCCAGCAATGGCCTCACAGATACGCAGTATTTT. Translated, it gives CASNGLTDTQYF.

V usage is TRBV5-4 and J usage is TRBJ1-1; D gene ambiguous. The CDR3 is 13 residues long. In germline, CDR1 is SGHNT, CDR2 YYREEE (reference sequence). Trimming took off 4 bases at V and 3 bases at J, with 10 bases between the two ends. The CDR3 sequence: CASSPSTYTEAFF. CDR3 DNA sequence: TGTGCCAGCAGCCCAAGCACCTACACTGAAGCTTTCTTT.

This clone showed up just a few times. The rearrangement uses TRBV7-8 and TRBJ2-2; 10 bases fit TRBD2. The CDR3 is made up of 17 amino acids. The V gene end was trimmed by 4 bases and the J gene end by 6 bases; junction bases not matched to a gene: 11. CDR1 and CDR2 (germline): SGHVS, FQNEAQ. The CDR3 here is CASSSVFSSGRPGELFF. CDR3 sequence (DNA): TGTGCCAGCAGCTCGGTTTTTTCTAGCGGGAGACCCGGGGAGCTGTTTTTT. Using reference TRBV7-8 and TRBJ2-2 for the parts outside the CDR3, the full variable domain is GAGVSQSPRYKVAKRGQDVALRCDPISGHVSLFWYQQALGQGPEFLTYFQNEAQLDKSGLPSDRFFAERPEGSVSTLKIQRTQQEDSAVYLCASSSVFSSGRPGELFFGEGSRLTVL.

The sample holds a few counts of this clone. The rearrangement links TRBV9 to TRBJ2-3; 11 bases map to TRBD2. Germline trimming cut 0 bases from V and 4 bases from J; bases unmatched to any gene: 4. Germline CDR1 reads SGDLS; CDR2 reads YYNGEE. The CDR3 spans 16 residues. The CDR3 protein is CASSVGRLAGPDTQYF. The CDR3 DNA is TGTGCCAGCAGCGTAGGCCGACTAGCGGGGCCAGATACGCAGTATTTT. The entire variable domain, with the rest obtained from reference TRBV9 and TRBJ2-3, is as follows: DSGVTQTPKHLITATGQRVTLRCSPRSGDLSVYWYQQSLDQGLQFLIQYYNGEERAKGNILERFSAQQFPDLHSELNLSSLELGDSALYFCASSVGRLAGPDTQYFGPGTRLTVL.